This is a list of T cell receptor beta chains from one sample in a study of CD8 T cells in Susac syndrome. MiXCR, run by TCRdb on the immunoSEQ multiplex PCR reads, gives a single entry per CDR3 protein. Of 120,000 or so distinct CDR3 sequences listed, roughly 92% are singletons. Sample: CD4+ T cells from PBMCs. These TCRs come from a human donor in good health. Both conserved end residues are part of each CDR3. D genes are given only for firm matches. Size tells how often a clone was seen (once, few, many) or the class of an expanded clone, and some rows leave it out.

TGCAGCGTTGCGGCCGATCGGGGATCTGGGGCCAACGTCCTGACTTTC	CSVAADRGSGANVLTF	once	-	TRBJ2-6	TRBV29-1
TGTGCCAGTAGTATAAACATGAACACTGAAGCTTTCTTT	CASSINMNTEAFF	-	-	TRBJ1-1	TRBV19
TGTGCCAGCAGTTGGGAGGGCGGAGATCAACCCCAGCATTTT	CASSWEGGDQPQHF	-	-	TRBJ1-5	TRBV6-2/TRBV6-3
TGTGCCAGCAGTTCACTAGACAGGGGGGGTAACACCGGGGAGCTGTTTTTT	CASSSLDRGGNTGELFF	-	TRBD1	TRBJ2-2	TRBV12-3/TRBV12-4
TGCGCCAGCAGCCAAGAAAATTTTATAGGACGGACCTCCTACGAGCAGTACTTC	CASSQENFIGRTSYEQYF	-	-	TRBJ2-7	TRBV4-1
TGCAGCGCTACGACTAGCGGGAGTAGCACAGATACGCAGTATTTT	CSATTSGSSTDTQYF	-	TRBD2	TRBJ2-3	TRBV29-1
TGTGCCAGCAGTTCCGATCGGGATACGCAGTATTTT	CASSSDRDTQYF	-	-	TRBJ2-3	TRBV28
TGTGCCAGCAGTTTTAGAGGGTCTAGCAATCAGCCCCAGCATTTT	CASSFRGSSNQPQHF	-	-	TRBJ1-5	TRBV27
TGTGCCAGTAGTGTCGGAGCGGGAGTGAACCAAGAGACCCAGTACTTC	CASSVGAGVNQETQYF	-	TRBD2	TRBJ2-5	TRBV19
TGTGCCAGTAGTATCCGGTGGGACACAGATACGCAGTATTTT	CASSIRWDTDTQYF	-	-	TRBJ2-3	TRBV19
TGCAGTGCTCGGCTTGATACGCAGTATTTT	CSARLDTQYF	-	-	TRBJ2-3	TRBV20-1
TGTGCCAGCAGTTTAGAGTACGGGACAGGGCCGTACGAGCAGTACTTC	CASSLEYGTGPYEQYF	-	TRBD1	TRBJ2-7	TRBV27
TGTGCCAGCAGTGAAGGGGAACTAGCGGGGGGTGAGCAGTTCTTC	CASSEGELAGGEQFF	-	TRBD2	TRBJ2-1	TRBV2
TGTGCCAGCAGTTACACCTTAGGGGGCGCAGCTTTCTTT	CASSYTLGGAAFF	once	TRBD1	TRBJ1-1	TRBV7-3
TGTGCCAGCAGCTTAGTGGCAGGCCGACTAGCGGGAGTGGGTGAGCAGTACTTC	CASSLVAGRLAGVGEQYF	-	TRBD2	TRBJ2-7	TRBV7-2
TGTGCCAGCAGCGTAGCACAGGCGAACACTGAAGCTTTCTTT	CASSVAQANTEAFF	-	-	TRBJ1-1	TRBV9
TGCAGTGCTGACGAGGGCGGCCGTTCCGAGACCCAGTACTTC	CSADEGGRSETQYF	-	-	TRBJ2-5	TRBV20-1
TGCAGTGCCAGGACCCCCGGGACGGGTGGAAACACCATATATTTT	CSARTPGTGGNTIYF	-	-	TRBJ1-3	TRBV20-1
TGTGCCAGCAGTGCCGGGACAGGGGGGTACGAGCAGTACTTC	CASSAGTGGYEQYF	-	TRBD1	TRBJ2-7	TRBV6-1
TGTGCCAGCAGCCAATCGGGAGTTAACGACGAGCAGTACTTC	CASSQSGVNDEQYF	few	-	TRBJ2-7	TRBV3-1
TGTGCCAGCGGAAGGCAGGGGTCGGACACTGAAGCTTTCTTT	CASGRQGSDTEAFF	-	-	TRBJ1-1	TRBV6-2/TRBV6-3
TGTGCCTGGAGCCGTCAGGGACTTCAGCCCCAGCATTTT	CAWSRQGLQPQHF	-	-	TRBJ1-5	TRBV30
TGCAGTGCTGCGACTAGCGGACTCTCCTACAATGAGCAGTTCTTC	CSAATSGLSYNEQFF	-	TRBD2	TRBJ2-1	TRBV20-1
TGTGCCAGCAGTGAAGCGTACACGAAAGAGACCCAGTACTTC	CASSEAYTKETQYF	-	-	TRBJ2-5	TRBV2
TGTGCCAGCTCACAGGACGAGCAGACCCACGAGCAGTACTTC	CASSQDEQTHEQYF	few	-	TRBJ2-7	TRBV18
TGTGCCATCAACGGCGGGAGAGAGGGCGAGCAGTACTTC	CAINGGREGEQYF	once	TRBD2	TRBJ2-7	TRBV10-3
TGTGCCAGCAGGCAGACGGCAGGTGGAGGGTTTCAGCCCCAGCATTTT	CASRQTAGGGFQPQHF	-	-	TRBJ1-5	TRBV6-6